This TCR beta chain was captured in a study of vaccination effects on CD4 cells after COVID-19. Study-level background: Peptide-pool stimulation followed by sequencing identified expanded antigen-specific CD4+ clonotypes in the ViraFEST assay.

With more than 9 days of culture completed, CD4+ T cells were isolated. Vaccination of participants consisted of two doses of either the BNT162b2 or mRNA-1273 vaccine. This clone appeared a few times. Antigen unknown. TCRdb's table, derived via immunoSEQ multiplex PCR, lists solely in-frame clones and lacks some. The repertoire holds 60,000 to 80,000 clones, just under 75% seen once, with about 2% in the top ten. The CDR3 sequence is 16 residues long. The V gene end was trimmed by 2 bases and the J gene end by 7 bases; junction bases not matched to a gene: 9. The germline V gene encodes CDR1 MGHRA and CDR2 YSYEKL.

The V and J genes are TRBV4-1 and TRBJ2-2, with TRBD1 matching 8 bases. This receptor was obtained from a human donor who received a COVID-19 vaccine. The sample was CD4+ T cells from PBMCs cultured without peptide, taken after COVID-19 vaccination. The CDR3 coding sequence is TGCGCCAGCAGCCAACCCCTCAGGACAGGGATCGGGGAGCTGTTTTTT. Its protein product is CASSQPLRTGIGELFF.